This TCR beta chain was captured by sequencing in a study of siplizumab effects on memory and regulatory T cells. Study-level points and caveats: Siplizumab significantly reduced alloreactive sequences traceable to unstimulated CD4+ memory cells. Both greater diversity than memory cells and a major contribution to the alloresponse seemed to characterize naive T cells.

On this clone: Its antigen is currently unknown.

Some clones are missing from TCRdb's copy, which holds only in-frame ones; the method was immunoSEQ multiplex PCR. The repertoire has around 45,000 clones, roughly 87% of them found once; the top ten carry under 0.35%. CDR3 length: 13 amino acids. The V end was cut by 3 bases, the J end by 9 bases, with 9 bases between. Per the germline V gene, CDR1 is LNHNV and CDR2 is YYDKDF (reference sequence). The sequenced material came from naive CD8+ T cells sorted from blood. The V call is TRBV15, the J call TRBJ1-6; D is perhaps TRBD1 (5 bases). This clonotype was sampled from a human donor in good health. CDR3 DNA: TGTGCCACCAGCAGCAGGGTTAGTTCACCCCTCCACTTT. It codes for CATSSRVSSPLHF. Together with reference TRBV15 and TRBJ1-6, the CDR3 gives the full variable domain: DAMVIQNPRYQVTQFGKPVTLSCSQTLNHNVMYWYQQKSSQAPKLLFHYYDKDFNNEADTPDNFQSRRPNTSFCFLDIRSPGLGDTAMYLCATSSRVSSPLHFGNGTRLTVT.